What follows describes a single TCR beta chain. No cognate antigen has been identified for it. Base qualities are not recorded, but no much larger clone differs from it by a single base. The data originate from a study of blood T cell repertoires in COVID-19 (dated by TCRdb to the early 2020s). As for the study more broadly: Samples covering the acute and convalescent phases of COVID-19 were provided by collaborators in the United States, Italy and Spain. Samples came from the ongoing ImmuneRACE study (first 160 participants) plus 1,254 subjects from 6 global collaborators. The material from the prospective study consisted of cDNA or gDNA derived from T cells, B-cell-depleted T cells, or PBMCs. The repertoires were released in a freely available public database intended as a resource for research on the immune response to SARS-CoV-2. A de-identified subject ID, COVID-19 status, age in years and sex were almost always included in the sample metadata. Deeply sampled blood TCRbeta repertoires from subjects exposed to, actively infected with, or recovered from COVID-19 were included in the dataset. Where HLA class I and class II types were available, the types were taken from metadata supplied by the sample provider, not from assay-based typing.

TCRbeta CDR3 regions were amplified from genomic DNA by means of the immunoSEQ Assay, a bias-controlled multiplex PCR. The original pipeline was this. The number of nucleated cells in each sample was estimated by amplification of reference gene primers within the assay. To quantify the absolute abundance of each unique TCRbeta CDR3 rearrangement, sequence reads were collapsed and filtered. For each sample, productive Simpson clonality was calculated as the square root of Simpson's diversity index across productive rearrangements. In its TCRdb copy, this immuneACCESS table keeps in-frame sequences only and misses some clones. Where compared with another copy, unresolved V genes explain less than half of these, and the others have no known cause. Clonal size and the V and J genes are those of that table, whereas D and trimming came from the DNA. Here the sample has more than 60,000 clones; 84% occur a single time. The ten largest clones capture around 3.3% of the sample.

Collaborating institutions collected whole blood in K2EDTA tubes following their own protocols. For TCRbeta analysis, collaborator samples were shipped as frozen whole blood, as isolated PBMCs, or as DNA extracted from either sample type. Including the terminal cysteine and phenylalanine, the CDR3 comprises 15 residues. CDR3 DNA is the only sequence kept; it has 45 bases, read in frame from the first base. Here V drops 5 bases and J drops 3 bases, and the junction holds 11 bases not matched to any gene. Sequences SQVTM (CDR1) and ANQGSEA (CDR2) are obtained from the germline V gene. On the study overall, not on this receptor specifically: Clinical and demographic metadata were provided uncurated, with the amount varying by source and participant.

This TCR derives from a man aged 50-60 years with acute or convalescent COVID-19. This chain is built from TRBV29-1 and TRBJ2-3; 7 bases in the junction line up with TRBD2. Sample: peripheral blood. The CDR3 corresponds to CSVTPPSGGTDTQYF. The DNA reads as follows: TGCAGCGTTACGCCGCCATCGGGAGGTACAGATACGCAGTATTTT.